A selection of T cell receptor beta chains follows, all from one sample in a study of shared clonotypes between healthy human individuals. Using immunoSEQ multiplex PCR, the repertoire was profiled, and TCRdb retains in-frame clones only, with some absent. The sample contains more than 2 million clones, 90% to 97% of which appear only once. Material: naive CD4+ T cells sorted from blood. Receptors were obtained from a man aged 18 to 29 in good health. Each CDR3 is given with its conserved first and last residue. Each record gives: clone size, D gene, V gene, J gene, CDR3 protein, CDR3 DNA. D genes are given only for firm matches. Clone size, where shown, is once, few, many, or a class for clones that have expanded.

NA,NA,TRBV9,TRBJ2-3,CASSGVGSSTDTQYF,TGTGCCAGCAGCGGGGTGGGGTCTAGTACTGATACGCAGTATTTT
NA,NA,TRBV4-1,TRBJ2-2,CASSQDSPAVAGELFF,TGCGCCAGCAGCCAAGATAGTCCCGCCGTCGCCGGGGAGCTGTTTTTT
NA,TRBD2,TRBV4-1,TRBJ2-3,CASQSGGPSTDTQYF,TGCGCCAGTCAAAGCGGGGGCCCAAGCACAGATACGCAGTATTTT
NA,TRBD1,TRBV28,TRBJ2-7,CASSLRDREYEQYF,TGTGCCAGCAGTTTAAGGGACAGGGAATACGAGCAGTACTTC
NA,NA,TRBV11-2,TRBJ2-2,CASSSPRGELFF,TGTGCCAGCAGCTCCCCCCGAGGGGAGCTGTTTTTT
NA,NA,TRBV4-2,TRBJ2-3,CASSQETGGTDTQYF,TGTGCCAGCAGCCAAGAGACAGGAGGCACAGATACGCAGTATTTT
NA,NA,TRBV29-1,TRBJ1-5,CSAARDTNQPQHF,TGCAGCGCCGCCCGGGACACTAATCAGCCCCAGCATTTT
NA,NA,TRBV9,TRBJ1-2,CASSTIDAGLGYTF,TGTGCCAGCAGCACCATCGACGCCGGCTTGGGCTACACCTTC
NA,NA,TRBV2,TRBJ1-2,CASSSTGNVYGYTF,TGTGCCAGCAGTTCCACAGGGAATGTCTATGGCTACACCTTC
NA,NA,TRBV19,TRBJ2-3,CASSVGITDTQYF,TGTGCCAGTTCGGTGGGCATCACAGATACGCAGTATTTT
NA,TRBD2,TRBV6-5,TRBJ2-1,CASSYLAGLYNEQFF,TGTGCCAGCAGTTATCTAGCGGGGCTCTACAATGAGCAGTTCTTC
NA,NA,TRBV6-6,TRBJ2-7,CASSYYRDSYEQYF,TGTGCCAGCAGTTATTACAGGGACTCCTACGAGCAGTACTTC
NA,TRBD1,TRBV7-2,TRBJ1-5,CASSLGTGVIQPQHF,TGTGCCAGCAGCCTAGGGACAGGGGTGATCCAGCCCCAGCATTTT
NA,TRBD1,TRBV19,TRBJ2-1,CASTRQGQGSDEQFF,TGTGCCAGTACCAGGCAGGGACAGGGCTCCGATGAGCAGTTCTTC
NA,NA,TRBV30,TRBJ2-3,CAWTVFPVTDTQYF,TGTGCCTGGACCGTTTTCCCAGTGACAGATACGCAGTATTTT
NA,NA,TRBV5-1,TRBJ2-5,CASRRTAGALETQYF,TGCGCCAGCAGGCGTACCGCAGGGGCGTTAGAGACCCAGTACTTC
NA,TRBD2,TRBV5-4,TRBJ2-3,CASSLRLAGGGDTQYF,TGTGCCAGCAGCTTGAGACTAGCGGGAGGCGGGGATACGCAGTATTTT
once,TRBD2,TRBV7-3,TRBJ2-7,CASSVSGGADYEQYF,TGTGCCAGCAGCGTCAGCGGGGGAGCAGACTACGAGCAGTACTTC
NA,NA,TRBV5-1,TRBJ1-5,CASSLWGESNQPQHF,TGCGCCAGCAGCTTGTGGGGTGAGAGCAATCAGCCCCAGCATTTT
NA,TRBD2,TRBV2,TRBJ2-2,CASPGLAAREGTGELFF,TGTGCCAGCCCGGGACTAGCGGCCCGCGAGGGCACCGGGGAGCTGTTTTTT
NA,TRBD2,TRBV7-2,TRBJ2-3,CASLPAGHTDTQYF,TGTGCCAGCCTCCCAGCGGGGCACACAGATACGCAGTATTTT
NA,TRBD2,TRBV18,TRBJ2-3,CASSPGTSFRITDTQYF,TGTGCCAGCTCACCCGGGACTAGCTTTAGGATCACAGATACGCAGTATTTT
NA,NA,TRBV5-3,TRBJ1-1,CARSDSGCNTEAFF,TGTGCCAGAAGCGATTCAGGGTGCAACACTGAAGCTTTCTTT
few,TRBD1,TRBV6-5,TRBJ1-2,CASRDRGDNYGYTF,TGTGCCAGTCGAGACAGGGGAGATAACTATGGCTACACCTTC
once,TRBD1,TRBV5-6,TRBJ1-2,CASSLGGQGNYGYTF,TGTGCCAGCAGCTTGGGAGGACAGGGCAACTATGGCTACACCTTC
NA,TRBD2,TRBV30,TRBJ2-5,CAWRGHAGGTQETQYF,TGTGCCTGGAGGGGCCATGCGGGGGGAACCCAAGAGACCCAGTACTTC
NA,NA,TRBV9,TRBJ1-5,CASSVAGTSNQPQHF,TGTGCCAGCAGCGTAGCCGGCACGAGCAATCAGCCCCAGCATTTT
NA,NA,TRBV28,TRBJ1-2,CASATGTGYGYTF,TGTGCCAGCGCAACAGGAACCGGATATGGCTACACCTTC
NA,NA,TRBV18,TRBJ2-7,CASSPEGTGEQYF,TGTGCCAGCTCACCAGAGGGGACTGGCGAGCAGTACTTC
NA,TRBD2,TRBV9,TRBJ2-5,CASSVSGGREETQYF,TGTGCCAGCAGCGTTAGCGGGGGCCGGGAAGAGACCCAGTACTTC
NA,TRBD1,TRBV30,TRBJ1-2,CAWNQGETYGYTF,TGTGCCTGGAATCAGGGGGAAACCTATGGCTACACCTTC